The 20 T cell receptor beta chains listed next were all sequenced from one sample in a study of TET2 disruption in CD19-targeted CAR T cells. Sample treatment: autologous CTL019 cells: CD19 CAR with 4-1BB and CD3 zeta domains. TCRdb keeps only in-frame clones here, not all; method: immunoSEQ multiplex PCR. The sample table includes roughly 26,000 clones. What these receptors recognize is not known. Source: CD8- CAR+ T cells sorted from cultured blood T cells, taken for CD19 CAR T cell therapy. Subset meaning: CD8-negative CAR-positive T cells from the infusion product. All receptors come from a man between 65 and 85 years old with chronic lymphocytic leukemia.

Turning to this clone: Read data end 3 residues before the CDR3 end; the end is taken from the germline J gene. This rearrangement joins TRBV11-2 to TRBJ2-7; weak D call: TRBD1 (5 bases). V was clipped by 7 bases and J by 4 bases, with 14 bases between them. CDR1 SGHAT and CDR2 FQNNGV come from the germline V gene. The CDR3 consists of 13 residues. The part of the CDR3 DNA that was read is TGTGCCAGCACCCCTGACAGTCTATACGAG. This encodes CASTPDSLYE. The entire CDR3 protein is CASTPDSLYEQYF. The whole variable domain, remainder taken from reference TRBV11-2 and TRBJ2-7, is EAGVAQSPRYKIIEKRQSVAFWCNPISGHATLYWYQQILGQGPKLLIQFQNNGVVDDSQLPKDRFSAERLKGVDSTLKIQPAKLEDSAVYLCASTPDSLYEQYFGPGTRLTVT.

About this clone: The CDR3 is cut off 3 residues early in the read; its end comes from the germline J gene. This chain connects TRBV24-1 to TRBJ2-2; D may be TRBD1 (6 bases). The CDR3 covers 14 residues. Trimming took off 3 bases at V and 7 bases at J, with 11 bases between the two ends. Germline CDR1 and CDR2: KGHDR and SFDVKD. The part of the CDR3 DNA that was read is TGTGCCACCAGTGATACAGGGTTGGGCGGGGAG. Encoded protein: CATSDTGLGGE. The entire CDR3 reads CATSDTGLGGELFF.

About this clone: Read coverage stops 3 residues before the CDR3 terminus; the germline J gene supplies the remainder. This chain connects TRBV6-2 or TRBV6-3 to TRBJ1-2, with 9 bases identical to TRBD1. This CDR3 region has 16 residues. V shed 5 bases and J 0 bases; nucleotides not matched to a gene: 7. Germline V gene sequence: CDR1 MNHEY, CDR2 SVGEGT. The CDR3 sequence: CASSTYGQGTNYGYTF. The sequenced part of the CDR3 DNA is TGTGCCAGCAGTACCTATGGACAGGGGACTAACTATGGC.

CDR3 sequence reads: CASSLRQGERNEQFF. The part of the CDR3 DNA that was read is TGCGCCAGCAGCTTAAGACAGGGGGAAAGAAATGAG. The rearrangement uses TRBV5-1 and TRBJ2-1; 9 bases line up with TRBD1. The missing CDR3 end, 3 residues past where the read stops, is filled in from the germline J gene. The CDR3 covers 15 residues. Per the germline V gene, CDR1 is SGHRS and CDR2 is YFSETQ. J gave up 7 bases and V 2 bases, and 7 bases lay outside the gene matches.

As for this clone: The read ends 3 residues before the CDR3 terminus; that terminus is restored from the germline J gene. The V call is TRBV7-9, the J call TRBJ2-7; D is possibly TRBD1 (5 bases). The germline gives CDR1 SEHNR, CDR2 FQNEAQ (reference sequence). V lost 0 bases and J lost 4, with 13 bases in between. This CDR3 comprises 15 residues. The CDR3 sequence is CASSLAAADMYEQYF. The CDR3 bases that were read are TGTGCCAGCAGCTTAGCGGCGGCGGACATGTACGAG.

Remarks on this clone: The CDR3 goes on 3 residues after the read ends, and that part is filled in from the germline J gene. The chain joins TRBV18 to TRBJ2-4; the match to TRBD1 covers 8 bases. The germline V gene encodes CDR1 KGHSH and CDR2 LQKENI. The CDR3 consists of 16 residues. The CDR3 reads CASSPTRQGPLYGQYF. Partial CDR3 DNA: TGTGCCAGCTCACCCACACGACAGGGGCCCCTCTATGGT. Looking up the rest from reference TRBV18 and TRBJ2-4 gives the full variable domain: NAGVMQNPRHLVRRRGQEARLRCSPMKGHSHVYWYRQLPEEGLKFMVYLQKENIIDESGMPKERFSAEFPKEGPSILRIQQVVRGDSAAYFCASSPTRQGPLYGQYFGAGTRLSVL.

A word on this clone: The DNA ends 3 residues before the CDR3 does, and the rest of the CDR3 is filled in from the germline J gene. The chain has TRBV5-4 and TRBJ2-1, with D maybe TRBD1 (5 bases). CDR1 is SGHNT and CDR2 is YYREEE in the germline V gene (reference sequence). CDR3 length: 15 amino acids. V lost 7 bases and J 4 bases, leaving 18 bases between the germline ends. The part of the CDR3 DNA that was read is TGTGCCAGCCAGGGTAGCCCGGGCGTGTACAATGAG. Translation gives CASQGSPGVYNE. The whole CDR3 reads CASQGSPGVYNEQFF.

Concerning this clone: The CDR3 extends 3 residues past the end of the read, so its final part is completed from the germline J gene. V and J are TRBV20-1 and TRBJ1-2; D is unclear. CDR1 is DFQATT, CDR2 SNEGSKA, per germline (reference sequence). The CDR3 runs to 14 residues. This CDR3 reads CSAVSGEIQETYTF. The sequenced part of the CDR3 DNA is TGCAGTGCTGTTAGCGGGGAGATTCAAGAGACC.

About this clone itself: The read gets to within 3 residues of the CDR3 end, and the germline J gene fills in the rest. V is TRBV2 and J is TRBJ1-2; the match to TRBD1 covers 9 bases. Germline CDR1 reads SNHLY; CDR2 reads FYNNEI. The CDR3 length is 11 residues. CDR3 DNA, as far as it was read: TGTGCCAGCAGCGGACAGGGGGGC. Encoded protein: CASSGQGG. The whole CDR3 region reads CASSGQGGYTF.

Worth noting for this clone: The DNA ends 3 residues before the CDR3 does, and the rest of the CDR3 is filled in from the germline J gene. This chain connects TRBV11-1 to TRBJ2-7; the match to TRBD2 covers 8 bases. This CDR3 comprises 13 residues. V was clipped by 5 bases and J by 6 bases; unmatched bases: 6. Germline lookup yields CDR1 SGHAT and CDR2 FQDESV (reference sequence). CDR3 bases read: TGTGCCAGCAGCCAACTGCGGGGGGCCGAG. Its translation: CASSQLRGAE. The entire CDR3 protein is CASSQLRGAEQYF.

Details on this clone: Read data end 3 residues before the CDR3 end; the end is taken from the germline J gene. The rearrangement uses TRBV18 and TRBJ1-2; the D gene is possibly TRBD1 (6 bases). Germline loops: CDR1 KGHSH, CDR2 LQKENI. This CDR3 contains 14 residues. CDR3 sequence: CASSPRGPKDTYTF. The CDR3 DNA, read in part, is TGTGCCAGCTCACCACGGGGGCCGAAAGATACC.

As regards this clone: The read comes to an end 3 residues before the CDR3 does, leaving the germline J gene to fill in the end. The genes are TRBV11-1 and TRBJ1-5; D is ambiguous. V shed 8 bases and J shed 4 bases, with 15 bases lying between them. Germline V gene sequence: CDR1 SGHAT, CDR2 FQDESV (reference sequence). The CDR3 runs to 14 residues. Incomplete CDR3 DNA: TGTGCCAGCGGCGACGGCACGGGGAATCAGCCC. Translated, it gives CASGDGTGNQP. The CDR3 in full is CASGDGTGNQPQHF.

Concerning this clone: Read coverage stops 3 residues before the CDR3 terminus; the germline J gene supplies the remainder. The rearrangement uses TRBV12-3 or TRBV12-4 and TRBJ2-5; tentatively, D is TRBD1 or TRBD2 (6 bases each). V shed 8 bases and J shed 5 bases, with 15 bases lying between them. CDR3 length: 13 residues. The CDR3 reads CASVTRRGETQYF. The part of the CDR3 DNA that was read is TGTGCCAGCGTAACGAGGAGGGGGGAGACC.

The CDR3 here is CASSQGPHNREGQYF. Partial CDR3 DNA: TGTGCCAGCAGCCAAGGGCCTCACAACAGGGAAGGT. The chain joins TRBV4-2 to TRBJ2-4; possible D gene TRBD1, 6 bases. The read terminates 3 residues before the CDR3 end, so the remaining end is supplied by the germline J gene. Germline assignment: CDR1 LGHNA and CDR2 YNFKEQ. The CDR3 sequence is 15 residues long.

A remark on this clone: The read stops 3 residues short of the end of the CDR3; the missing end is completed from the germline J gene. This sequence joins TRBV4-1 and TRBJ2-3, with a weak D call TRBD1 (6 bases). Trimming pared 0 bases from V and 6 bases from J, leaving 10 bases between. Per the germline V gene, CDR1 is MGHRA and CDR2 is YSYEKL. The CDR3 spans 14 residues. Incomplete CDR3 DNA: TGCGCCAGCAGCCAAGATGACAGGCGGGATACG. It is translated as CASSQDDRRDT. The whole CDR3 region reads CASSQDDRRDTQYF.

To note about this clone: At one boundary the junction diverges from the germline segment, which might be a read error. The read ends 3 residues shy of where the CDR3 ends; the end is completed using the germline J gene. The V call is TRBV15, the J call TRBJ2-2; 9 bases line up with TRBD2. CDR1 is LNHNV, CDR2 YYDKDF, per germline (reference sequence). There are 15 residues in the CDR3. The part of the CDR3 DNA that was read is TGTGCCACCAGGCGGCTAGCGGGGAACGCCGGGGAG. This encodes CATRRLAGNAGE. The complete CDR3 sequence is CATRRLAGNAGELFF.

About this clone itself: The read stops 3 residues short of the end of the CDR3; the missing end is completed from the germline J gene. This chain uses TRBV7-6 with TRBJ1-2, with 8 bases that match TRBD1. The CDR3 spans 14 residues. After removal of 5 bases from V and 4 bases from J, the junction contained 6 bases not matched to a gene. Germline V gene lookup returns CDR1 SGHVS and CDR2 FNYEAQ. CDR3 DNA (partial): TGTGCCAGCAGCCCAGCAGGGGGCGGCTATGGC. Encoded protein: CASSPAGGGYG. The full CDR3 sequence reads CASSPAGGGYGYTF.

With regard to this clone: The sequenced fragment ends 3 residues before the CDR3 boundary, so the rest is inferred from the germline J gene. This chain joins TRBV9 and TRBJ2-6; D gene unclear. This CDR3 has 16 residues. V lost 4 bases and J 2 bases, leaving 13 bases between the germline ends. Looked up from germline, CDR1 is SGDLS and CDR2 is YYNGEE. CDR3 bases read: TGTGCCAGCAGCTCCCAGAATGGGCCTGGGGCCAACGTC. Its protein product is CASSSQNGPGANV. The entire CDR3 protein reads CASSSQNGPGANVLTF. The full variable domain, in which reference TRBV9 and TRBJ2-6 provide the parts outside the CDR3, is DSGVTQTPKHLITATGQRVTLRCSPRSGDLSVYWYQQSLDQGLQFLIQYYNGEERAKGNILERFSAQQFPDLHSELNLSSLELGDSALYFCASSSQNGPGANVLTFGAGSRLTVL.

In the case of this clone: With the read ending 3 residues before the CDR3 end, the germline J gene is used to fill in that end. The chain carries TRBV11-2 and TRBJ2-1; no firm D call. Germline CDR1 SGHAT, CDR2 FQNNGV. The CDR3 totals 12 residues. V was clipped by 5 bases and J by 5 bases, with 7 bases between them. The CDR3 reads CASSPVNNEQFF. Incomplete CDR3 DNA: TGTGCCAGCAGCCCGGTGAACAATGAG.

To note about this clone: The DNA ends 3 residues before the CDR3 does, and the rest of the CDR3 is filled in from the germline J gene. This chain links TRBV19 with TRBJ1-1; 8 bases map to TRBD1. Germline-derived CDR1 and CDR2 are LNHDA and SQIVND (reference sequence). This CDR3 is built from 13 residues. The sequenced CDR3 bases are TGTGCCAGTAGATCTCCGGGACAGGATATT. This encodes CASRSPGQDI. The full CDR3 protein reads CASRSPGQDIAFF.